This T cell receptor beta chain was profiled in a study of post-analysis software for immune sequencing data. Background on the study: The disease courses covered relapsing-remitting, secondary progressive and progressive-relapsing multiple sclerosis. Study results and caveats: Relative to controls, patients with multiple sclerosis showed significantly lower normalized Chao1 diversity. Comparison of patients with controls showed roughly five TRBV segments more frequent in patients, TRBV5-6, TRBV5-1 and TRBV20-1 among them.

Details on this clonotype: Its antigen is unidentified.

cDNA libraries for TCR beta contained unique molecular identifiers. The yield from approximately 1 to 10 million T cells was roughly 0.5 million cDNA molecules in total. TCRdb called the PCR reads again in MiXCR, with one record for every CDR3 protein. This sample has about 620,000 distinct CDR3 sequences, with about 44% found just once. The CDR3 is 14 residues long. Germline CDR1 reads SGHTA; CDR2 reads FQGNSA. The V end lost 4 bases, the J end lost 8 bases, and 14 bases lay between the germline ends. The chain joins TRBV7-2 to TRBJ2-2; TRBD2 is a possible D gene (6 bases). The receptor comes from a girl aged 5-17 years with multiple sclerosis. Input material: blood. The CDR3 protein is CASSYRGAQGELFF. The CDR3 coding sequence is TGTGCCAGCAGCTACCGCGGGGCCCAAGGGGAGCTGTTTTTT.